A single sample is the source of the 29 T cell receptor beta chains below, sequenced in a study of T cell changes during pregnancy in multiple sclerosis. Sequencing was performed with immunoSEQ multiplex PCR; in TCRdb, only in-frame clones are kept and a portion is missing. The sample yields 46,000 or so clones, roughly 90% seen once. Sequencing was performed on peripheral blood, taken in the second trimester of pregnancy. The receptors come from a female donor in good health, enrolled as a control in a pregnancy study.

The chain combines TRBV7-9 with TRBJ1-6; no definite D call. The germline CDR1 and CDR2 sequences are SEHNR and FQNEAQ (reference sequence). The CDR3 is 12 amino acids. V lost 5 bases to trimming and J lost 10 bases, with 9 bases between them. CDR3 sequence reads: CASSPPGSPLHF. In DNA, the CDR3 is TGTGCCAGCAGCCCCCCGGGGTCACCCCTCCACTTT.

This rearrangement joins TRBV12-5 to TRBJ1-3; D unresolved. V lost 0 bases to trimming and J lost 0 bases, with 12 bases between them. Germline loops: CDR1 LGHNT, CDR2 FRNRAP. This CDR3 spans 17 amino acids. The CDR3 sequence: CASGLVLGFGSGNTIYF. The CDR3 DNA sequence: TGTGCTAGTGGTTTGGTACTAGGATTCGGCTCTGGAAACACCATATATTTT. The full variable domain, completed using reference TRBV12-5 and TRBJ1-3, is DARVTQTPRHKVTEMGQEVTMRCQPILGHNTVFWYRQTMMQGLELLAYFRNRAPLDDSGMPKDRFSAEMPDATLATLKIQPSEPRDSAVYFCASGLVLGFGSGNTIYFGEGSWLTVV.

The chain carries TRBV18 and TRBJ1-2; possible D gene TRBD1, 5 bases. V was shortened by 0 bases and J by 0 bases, with 11 bases between the two germline ends. This CDR3 is 16 amino acids long. Germline V gene data show CDR1 as KGHSH and CDR2 as LQKENI. The chain's CDR3 is CASSPPGRESNYGYTF. The CDR3 coding sequence is TGTGCCAGCTCACCACCGGGACGGGAGTCTAACTATGGCTACACCTTC.

The chain recombines TRBV10-3 with TRBJ2-1; 7 bases are shared with TRBD2. J gave up 0 bases and V 4 bases, and 0 bases lay outside the gene matches. This CDR3 spans 14 amino acids. Germline lookup yields CDR1 ENHRY and CDR2 SYGVKD. The CDR3 nucleotides read TGTGCCATCAGTGGGACTAGCTCCTACAATGAGCAGTTCTTC. This encodes CAISGTSSYNEQFF.

This clone showed up just a few times. The chain is built from TRBV4-1 and TRBJ2-1, with D tentatively TRBD1 (5 bases). V lost 0 bases and J 7 bases, leaving 7 bases between the germline ends. The length of the CDR3 is 13 residues. Germline lookup yields CDR1 MGHRA and CDR2 YSYEKL. CDR3: CASSQDGQNEQFF. In DNA form, the CDR3 reads TGCGCCAGCAGCCAAGATGGACAAAATGAGCAGTTCTTC.

V and J are TRBV27 and TRBJ2-5; 8 bases line up with TRBD1. Germline V gene data show CDR1 as MNHEY and CDR2 as SMNVEV (reference sequence). The CDR3 consists of 15 residues. V was pared by 4 bases and J by 5 bases, with 9 bases of the junction left unmatched. In nucleotides, the CDR3 is TGTGCCAGCAGTTCCCCAGGGGGCCCCAGGGAGACCCAGTACTTC. It yields the protein CASSSPGGPRETQYF.

V and J are TRBV25-1 and TRBJ1-2; TRBD1 matches at 7 bases. The CDR3 spans 13 residues. The ends lost 6 bases at V and 2 bases at J; junction bases unmatched: 3. Germline loops: CDR1 MGHDK, CDR2 SYGVNS. CDR3 DNA sequence: TGTGCCAGCAGAGAAGGGGGCAACTATGGCTACACCTTC. It specifies CASREGGNYGYTF.

The chain carries TRBV7-9 and TRBJ1-1; D may be TRBD1 (6 bases). V lost 2 bases and J 7 bases, leaving 11 bases between the germline ends. The CDR3 is made up of 13 amino acids. Germline CDR1 is SEHNR and CDR2 is FQNEAQ (reference sequence). CDR3 in DNA: TGTGCCAGCAGCTTACAACAGGGAAATGAAGCTTTCTTT. The encoded protein is CASSLQQGNEAFF. Complete variable domain (other parts from reference TRBV7-9 and TRBJ1-1): DTGVSQNPRHKITKRGQNVTFRCDPISEHNRLYWYRQTLGQGPEFLTYFQNEAQLEKSRLLSDRFSAERPKGSFSTLEIQRTEQGDSAMYLCASSLQQGNEAFFGQGTRLTVV.

The rearrangement joins TRBV5-4 to TRBJ2-7, with D possibly matching TRBD1 (5 bases). CDR3 length equals 14 residues. The germline gives CDR1 SGHNT, CDR2 YYREEE (reference sequence). Trimming removed 2 bases from V and 0 bases from J, with 9 bases in between. Written as DNA, the CDR3 is TGTGCCAGCAGCTTCGACAGTGACTCCTACGAGCAGTACTTC. Translation: CASSFDSDSYEQYF.

This chain connects TRBV7-6 to TRBJ2-5; 10 nucleotides agree with TRBD2. CDR1 is SGHVS, CDR2 FNYEAQ, per germline. This CDR3 is 18 amino acids long. The trim removed 0 bases at V and 5 bases at J, leaving 12 bases unmatched. The CDR3 here is CASSLASSGGPSRETQYF. CDR3 DNA: TGTGCCAGCAGCTTAGCTAGTAGCGGGGGGCCGTCGAGGGAGACCCAGTACTTC.

This sequence joins TRBV30 and TRBJ2-1; possible D gene TRBD1, 6 bases. V was shortened by 1 base and J by 2 bases, with 9 bases between the two germline ends. CDR1 GTSNPN and CDR2 SVGIG come from the germline V gene (reference sequence). The CDR3 totals 14 residues. The CDR3 reads CAWSGGRAYNEQFF. The DNA of the CDR3 is TGTGCCTGGAGTGGGGGGCGGGCCTACAATGAGCAGTTCTTC.

The chain uses TRBV15 and TRBJ1-5; D ambiguous. Trimming removed 0 bases from V and 7 bases from J, with 13 bases in between. The CDR3 extends over 15 amino acids. Per the germline V gene, CDR1 is LNHNV and CDR2 is YYDKDF (reference sequence). CDR3 nucleotides: TGTGCCACCAGCAGAGATTTTCAGGCACACCAGCCCCAGCATTTT. This encodes CATSRDFQAHQPQHF. Full variable domain (missing parts from reference TRBV15 and TRBJ1-5): DAMVIQNPRYQVTQFGKPVTLSCSQTLNHNVMYWYQQKSSQAPKLLFHYYDKDFNNEADTPDNFQSRRPNTSFCFLDIRSPGLGDTAMYLCATSRDFQAHQPQHFGDGTRLSIL.

The chain carries TRBV11-3 and TRBJ1-3; D unresolved. This CDR3 contains 16 residues. Trimming shortened V by 5 bases and J by 2 bases, and 16 bases separated the two germline ends. Germline values: CDR1 SGHNT, CDR2 YENEEA. Here the CDR3 reads CASSPPEATTGNTIYF. The CDR3 nucleotides read TGTGCCAGCAGCCCGCCGGAGGCGACTACTGGAAACACCATATATTTT. Filled out from reference TRBV11-3 and TRBJ1-3, the complete variable domain reads EAGVVQSPRYKIIEKKQPVAFWCNPISGHNTLYWYLQNLGQGPELLIRYENEEAVDDSQLPKDRFSAERLKGVDSTLKIQPAELGDSAVYLCASSPPEATTGNTIYFGEGSWLTVV.

This sequence joins TRBV5-1 and TRBJ1-1, with D possibly being TRBD1 (5 bases). Trimming removed 0 bases from V and 6 bases from J, with 12 bases in between. This CDR3 contains 14 residues. CDR1 and CDR2 from the germline V gene are SGHRS and YFSETQ. In DNA, the CDR3 is TGCGCCAGCAGCTTGGACCCAGGGTTGGCTGAAGCTTTCTTT. Residues: CASSLDPGLAEAFF.

This sequence joins TRBV6-5 and TRBJ1-2; D is undetermined. CDR3 length: 13 amino acids. Germline CDR1 and CDR2: MNHEY and SVGAGI. The V end lost 2 bases, the J end lost 1 base, and 5 bases lay between the germline ends. As DNA, the CDR3 is TGTGCCAGCAGTTACGTCCTTAACTATGGCTACACCTTC. Translation: CASSYVLNYGYTF.

The J gene is TRBJ2-4, the V gene TRBV5-1, with D maybe TRBD2 (5 bases). The CDR3 is 15 amino acids. V gave up 4 bases and J gave up 3 bases, with 14 bases separating them. Germline V gene lookup returns CDR1 SGHRS and CDR2 YFSETQ. The CDR3: CASSPGPEGKNIQYF. As DNA, the CDR3 is TGCGCCAGCAGCCCCGGTCCAGAGGGCAAAAACATTCAGTACTTC.

The rearrangement joins TRBV11-2 to TRBJ2-1, with TRBD2 matching 13 bases. V trimming: 5 bases; J trimming: 10 bases; junction bases outside the gene matches: 11. This CDR3 is built from 16 residues. Looked up from germline, CDR1 is SGHAT and CDR2 is FQNNGV. The DNA for the CDR3 is TGTGCCAGCAGCCCCGGACTAGCGGGAGTCTATCAGGAGCAGTTCTTC. Protein: CASSPGLAGVYQEQFF.

The chain employs TRBV19 and TRBJ1-1; D is perhaps TRBD1 (6 bases). V was trimmed by 5 bases and J by 6 bases, leaving 22 bases between them. CDR1 and CDR2 (germline): LNHDA, SQIVND (reference sequence). The CDR3 is made up of 16 amino acids. CDR3 in DNA: TGTGCCAGTAGTCCCCCCGAAGGGGGATGGCCCCCTGAAGCTTTCTTT. Amino acids: CASSPPEGGWPPEAFF. Supplemented by reference TRBV19 and TRBJ1-1, the full variable domain reads DGGITQSPKYLFRKEGQNVTLSCEQNLNHDAMYWYRQDPGQGLRLIYYSQIVNDFQKGDIAEGYSVSREKKESFPLTVTSAQKNPTAFYLCASSPPEGGWPPEAFFGQGTRLTVV.

This clone was seen a handful of times. The chain joins TRBV5-6 to TRBJ1-1, with D possibly matching TRBD1 (6 bases). The CDR3 consists of 15 residues. In germline, CDR1 is SGHDT, CDR2 YYEEEE. Trimming took 4 bases from V and 1 from J, leaving 14 bases between them. Here the CDR3 reads CASSHLLTGNTEAFF. The CDR3 coding sequence is TGTGCCAGCAGCCATCTTCTGACAGGGAACACTGAAGCTTTCTTT.

The rearrangement joins TRBV5-4 to TRBJ2-1, with 8 bases fitting TRBD1. Losses at the gene ends were 0 bases for V and 8 bases for J; bases not matched to a gene: 7. The CDR3 length is 15 residues. Germline CDR1 reads SGHNT; CDR2 reads YYREEE (reference sequence). The CDR3 sequence is CASSLAGGAFDEQFF. DNA of the CDR3: TGTGCCAGCAGCTTGGCAGGGGGCGCATTCGATGAGCAGTTCTTC.

V gene TRBV19 combines with J gene TRBJ2-1; TRBD1 agrees at 7 bases. The CDR3 loop spans 14 amino acids. With V trimmed by 6 bases and J by 9 bases, 11 bases remained unmatched. Germline CDR1 is LNHDA and CDR2 is SQIVND (reference sequence). The CDR3 protein is CASRPGGSWSEQFF. CDR3 nucleotides: TGTGCCAGTAGGCCAGGGGGTTCATGGAGTGAGCAGTTCTTC. Drawing the rest from reference TRBV19 and TRBJ2-1, the complete variable domain is DGGITQSPKYLFRKEGQNVTLSCEQNLNHDAMYWYRQDPGQGLRLIYYSQIVNDFQKGDIAEGYSVSREKKESFPLTVTSAQKNPTAFYLCASRPGGSWSEQFFGPGTRLTVL.

In this sample, this clone turned up once. V usage is TRBV7-2 and J usage is TRBJ1-4; D remains ambiguous. The CDR3 has 16 amino acids. Germline V gene sequence: CDR1 SGHTA, CDR2 FQGNSA. Trimming took off 0 bases at V and 5 bases at J, with 13 bases between the two ends. The CDR3 DNA sequence: TGTGCCAGCAGCTTAGCGGGGAGGGTTGGGAATGAAAAACTGTTTTTT. This encodes CASSLAGRVGNEKLFF.

The V and J genes are TRBV7-8 and TRBJ2-1; tentatively, D is TRBD2 (6 bases). The CDR3 runs 11 residues. Trimming took off 5 bases at V and 10 bases at J, with 9 bases between the two ends. CDR1 is SGHVS and CDR2 is FQNEAQ in the germline V gene. CDR3 sequence reads: CASSKEGEQFF. The CDR3 DNA follows: TGTGCCAGCAGCAAGGAGGGCGAGCAGTTCTTC.

The J gene is TRBJ2-7, the V gene TRBV14; weak D call: TRBD2 (7 bases). Germline-derived CDR1 and CDR2 are SGHDN and FVKESK. The length of the CDR3 is 13 residues. V was cut by 6 bases and J by 5 bases, with 14 bases left in between. The CDR3 protein is CASREDGGHEQYF. CDR3 coding DNA: TGTGCCAGCAGAGAGGACGGGGGGCACGAGCAGTACTTC. Full variable domain (missing parts from reference TRBV14 and TRBJ2-7): EAGVTQFPSHSVIEKGQTVTLRCDPISGHDNLYWYRRVMGKEIKFLLHFVKESKQDESGMPNNRFLAERTGGTYSTLKVQPAELEDSGVYFCASREDGGHEQYFGPGTRLTVT.

This chain connects TRBV2 to TRBJ1-4, with 8 bases that match TRBD1. The CDR3 loop spans 14 amino acids. CDR1 and CDR2 from the germline V gene are SNHLY and FYNNEI. The V segment lost 7 bases and the J segment 8 bases; nucleotides outside the gene matches: 9. The CDR3 DNA follows: TGTGCCAGCAACCGCGACAGGGGAGGGGAAAAACTGTTTTTT. Amino acids: CASNRDRGGEKLFF.

The chain uses TRBV7-2 and TRBJ2-1; weak D call: TRBD2 (5 bases). The CDR3 contains 13 residues. Trimming took 3 bases from V and 10 from J, leaving 13 bases between them. CDR1 and CDR2 (germline): SGHTA, FQGNSA. CDR3 sequence (DNA): TGTGCCAGCAGCTTGGCAGCGGATCGGGAGCAGTTCTTC. Its protein is CASSLAADREQFF.

This clone was recorded only once. The rearrangement links TRBV19 to TRBJ2-7; 8 bases line up with TRBD1. Trimming at V came to 4 bases and at J to 7 bases, leaving 9 bases not matched to a gene. The CDR3 runs to 14 residues. Per the germline V gene, CDR1 is LNHDA and CDR2 is SQIVND (reference sequence). The CDR3: CASSRDRTAGEQYF. In DNA, the CDR3 is TGTGCCAGTAGTAGGGACAGGACGGCGGGGGAGCAGTACTTC. Together with reference TRBV19 and TRBJ2-7, the CDR3 gives the full variable domain: DGGITQSPKYLFRKEGQNVTLSCEQNLNHDAMYWYRQDPGQGLRLIYYSQIVNDFQKGDIAEGYSVSREKKESFPLTVTSAQKNPTAFYLCASSRDRTAGEQYFGPGTRLTVT.

This clone was observed once. The genes are TRBV27 and TRBJ1-5; tentatively, D is TRBD1 (5 bases). V gave up 7 bases and J gave up 4 bases, with 17 bases separating them. This CDR3 comprises 15 residues. Germline CDR1 is MNHEY and CDR2 is SMNVEV (reference sequence). The CDR3 loop is CASTPAGRLNQPQHF. In DNA, the CDR3 is TGTGCCAGCACCCCGGCGGGACGGCTAAATCAGCCCCAGCATTTT.

The chain links TRBV29-1 to TRBJ2-7; D ambiguous. The CDR3 covers 11 residues. Trimming removed 7 bases from V and 3 bases from J, with 10 bases in between. Looked up from germline, CDR1 is SQVTM and CDR2 is ANQGSEA. The CDR3 sequence is CSGANLYEQYF. CDR3 DNA sequence: TGCAGCGGCGCGAATCTCTACGAGCAGTACTTC.